This T cell receptor beta chain stems from a study of vaccination and CD4 T cells after COVID-19. At the Johns Hopkins FTIC core, DNA taken from cultured CD4+ T cells was sequenced by way of the Oncomine TCR Beta short-read assay. TCRdb reprocessed the PCR reads with MiXCR, giving one entry per CDR3 protein. Of 20,000 to 30,000 distinct CDR3 sequences listed, about 41% are singletons. Details on this clonotype: Antigen unknown.

The CDR3 extends over 13 amino acids. The V gene's germline CDR1 is KGHSH and CDR2 LQKENI. Trimming took off 4 bases at V and 12 bases at J, with 18 bases between the two ends. The sample's treatment: approximately 9-day PBMC culture with coronavirus spike peptide pools or control peptides (ViraFEST assay). The clonotype was recovered from a human donor who had recovered from COVID-19. This chain uses TRBV18 with TRBJ1-1, with D perhaps TRBD1 (6 bases). The sample taken for sequencing was CD4+ T cells from blood, cultured in vitro. Here the CDR3 DNA reads TGTGCCAGCTCACGCCTTCTGGACAGAGAAACTTTCTTT. It specifies CASSRLLDRETFF.